The clone carrying this TCR beta chain was detected once. The sample is drawn from a study of blood T cell repertoires in COVID-19. Study-wide context: Sites in the United States, Italy and Spain provided acute and convalescent COVID-19 samples. The analysed material was cDNA or gDNA that came from T cells, B-cell-depleted T cells, or PBMCs.

V shed 8 bases and J shed 1 base, with 15 bases lying between them. The CDR3 is 13 amino acids. In germline, CDR1 is SQVTM, CDR2 ANQGSEA. Source study methods: Reference gene primer amplification yielded estimated nucleated cell counts. TCRdb's copy holds only in-frame clones and misses some; the assay was immunoSEQ multiplex PCR. That table gives V, J and clone size, and the DNA gave D and trimming. Of over 100,000 clones in the sample, approximately 83% are singletons; the top ten hold 0.8% to 0.9%. Source material: peripheral blood. The chain employs TRBV29-1 and TRBJ2-7; tentative D call: TRBD1 (6 bases). This receptor was obtained from a woman aged 70-85 years with acute or convalescent COVID-19. CDR3 sequence: CSIRATGSYEQYF. CDR3 nucleotides: TGCAGCATCAGGGCGACAGGATCCTACGAGCAGTACTTC.